The 19 T cell receptor beta chains listed next were all sequenced from one sample in a study of shared clonotypes between healthy human individuals. Only in-frame clones appear in the TCRdb table, and some are missing; sequencing was by immunoSEQ multiplex PCR. This table holds 1.4 million to 1.5 million clones, approximately 97% found once. Sequenced sample: naive CD4+ T cells sorted from blood. The subset denotes: CD45RA+ positively selected. The receptor source for this set is a man aged 25-40 years in good health.

The CDR3 bases are TGTGCCAGTAGTATAGATCGATCAGGGTTGAACACTGAAGCTTTCTTT. Amino acid sequence: CASSIDRSGLNTEAFF. The chain uses TRBV19 and TRBJ1-1, with TRBD1 as a possible D gene (5 bases). Trimming removed 0 bases at V and 0 bases at J, with 11 bases between. This CDR3 region has 16 residues. CDR1 is LNHDA and CDR2 is SQIVND in the germline V gene (reference sequence).

This chain uses TRBV10-3 with TRBJ2-1; no firm D call. The germline gives CDR1 ENHRY, CDR2 SYGVKD. Trimming cost V 2 bases and J 9 bases, with 8 bases left between them. This CDR3 comprises 12 residues. As DNA, the CDR3 is TGTGCCATCAGTGAGGTGTACGGTGAGCAGTTCTTC. Protein: CAISEVYGEQFF.

The J gene is TRBJ2-7, the V gene TRBV12-5, with 7 bases lining up with TRBD1. The CDR3 covers 16 residues. V dropped 0 bases and J dropped 2; count of bases not matched to a gene: 7. Germline loops: CDR1 LGHNT, CDR2 FRNRAP. The CDR3 is CASGLVVGQGAYEQYF. The CDR3 DNA is TGTGCTAGTGGTTTGGTAGTCGGGCAGGGGGCCTACGAGCAGTACTTC.

The chain has TRBV28 and TRBJ2-3; D not certain. From germline, CDR1 is MDHEN and CDR2 SYDVKM. The CDR3 totals 12 residues. With 7 bases removed from V and 1 base from J, the gap between germline ends came to 6 bases. The CDR3 bases are TGTGCCAGCATTGCAGGCACAGATACGCAGTATTTT. Residues: CASIAGTDTQYF.

V is TRBV28 and J is TRBJ2-5, with D perhaps TRBD1 or TRBD2 (5 bases each). The CDR3 is 15 residues long. Germline V CDR1 and CDR2: MDHEN, SYDVKM. V lost 4 bases and J lost 5, with 17 bases in between. The CDR3 region is CASSYFLGVRETQYF. The CDR3 DNA reads as TGTGCCAGCAGTTACTTTTTGGGGGTTCGGGAGACCCAGTACTTC.

The J gene is TRBJ1-1, the V gene TRBV2; D is unclear. CDR3 length equals 14 residues. The V gene lost 3 bases and the J gene lost 6 bases, with 14 bases spanning the gap. The V gene's germline CDR1 is SNHLY and CDR2 FYNNEI. In nucleotides, the CDR3 is TGTGCCAGCAGTGAGGGCAGTCGGGCTGCTGAAGCTTTCTTT. It is translated as CASSEGSRAAEAFF.

The chain has TRBV19 and TRBJ2-1; 8 positions agree with TRBD2. This CDR3 region has 15 residues. The V and J ends lost 5 bases and 3 bases, in that order; junction bases with no gene match: 6. Per germline, CDR1 LNHDA and CDR2 SQIVND (reference sequence). CDR3 sequence (DNA): TGTGCCAGTAGTCTCAGCGGGAGTCACTACAATGAGCAGTTCTTC. It translates to CASSLSGSHYNEQFF.

Comments on this clone: Other DNA sequences in the sample encode the same CDR3. This sequence joins TRBV5-1 and TRBJ2-3; D not resolved. The germline V and J ends were trimmed by 0 bases and 2 bases, with 4 bases remaining between them. CDR1 is SGHRS, CDR2 YFSETQ, per germline. This CDR3 spans 13 amino acids. DNA of the CDR3: TGCGCCAGCAGCTTGGGCCTCACAGATACGCAGTATTTT. This sequence encodes CASSLGLTDTQYF.

The chain has TRBV7-9 and TRBJ2-1; 8 positions agree with TRBD2. The CDR3 consists of 14 residues. Germline CDR1 reads SEHNR; CDR2 reads FQNEAQ (reference sequence). Trimming took 9 bases from V and 7 from J; bases not matched to a gene: 11. DNA of the CDR3: TGTGCCAGTACGCCAGCGGGAGTCGGAAATGAGCAGTTCTTC. Protein sequence: CASTPAGVGNEQFF.

V gene TRBV28 combines with J gene TRBJ2-2; 8 positions agree with TRBD2. The V gene's germline CDR1 is MDHEN and CDR2 SYDVKM. Losses at the gene ends were 8 bases for V and 2 bases for J; bases not matched to a gene: 1. The CDR3 sequence is 13 residues long. CDR3 protein: CASLAGNTGELFF. CDR3 coding DNA: TGTGCCAGCCTAGCGGGTAACACCGGGGAGCTGTTTTTT. Filled out from reference TRBV28 and TRBJ2-2, the complete variable domain reads DVKVTQSSRYLVKRTGEKVFLECVQDMDHENMFWYRQDPGLGLRLIYFSYDVKMKEKGDIPEGYSVSREKKERFSLILESASTNQTSMYLCASLAGNTGELFFGEGSRLTVL.

This chain links TRBV28 with TRBJ2-7; D might be TRBD2 (5 bases). CDR1 is MDHEN and CDR2 is SYDVKM in the germline V gene. V was trimmed by 3 bases and J by 3 bases, leaving 18 bases between them. This CDR3 has 16 residues. The CDR3 nucleotides read TGTGCCAGCAGTTTGATAGCGTGGGCCAGAAACTACGAGCAGTACTTC. It translates to CASSLIAWARNYEQYF.

The rearrangement joins TRBV7-9 to TRBJ2-5; no definite D call. Germline lookup yields CDR1 SEHNR and CDR2 FQNEAQ (reference sequence). The CDR3 totals 13 residues. V shed 5 bases and J shed 3 bases, with 10 bases lying between them. CDR3 residues: CASSPDLEETQYF. The CDR3 DNA sequence: TGTGCCAGCAGCCCAGATTTGGAAGAGACCCAGTACTTC.

The chain employs TRBV25-1 and TRBJ2-1; D call uncertain. The V and J ends lost 3 bases and 2 bases respectively, with 11 bases between them. Germline V lookup: CDR1 MGHDK, CDR2 SYGVNS. The CDR3 extends over 15 amino acids. The CDR3 DNA sequence: TGTGCCAGCAGTGACCCTGCGGACCCCTACAATGAGCAGTTCTTC. This sequence encodes CASSDPADPYNEQFF. The variable domain in full, completed from reference TRBV25-1 and TRBJ2-1, reads EADIYQTPRYLVIGTGKKITLECSQTMGHDKMYWYQQDPGMELHLIHYSYGVNSTEKGDLSSESTVSRIRTEHFPLTLESARPSHTSQYLCASSDPADPYNEQFFGPGTRLTVL.

The gene calls are TRBV2 and TRBJ2-1; the D gene could be TRBD1 or TRBD2 (5 bases each). Trimming shortened V by 6 bases and J by 8 bases, and 17 bases separated the two germline ends. The CDR3 is made up of 14 amino acids. CDR1 and CDR2 (germline): SNHLY, FYNNEI. The CDR3 region is CASRKGPMVDEQFF. In DNA form, the CDR3 reads TGTGCCAGCAGAAAGGGACCGATGGTCGATGAGCAGTTCTTC.

V and J are TRBV5-1 and TRBJ2-3; D ambiguous. V shed 1 base and J shed 4 bases, with 16 bases lying between them. The V gene's germline CDR1 is SGHRS and CDR2 YFSETQ. The CDR3 runs 16 residues. DNA for the CDR3: TGCGCCAGCAGCTTGTTTGTCCCTCAAAACCCAGATACGCAGTATTTT. It encodes CASSLFVPQNPDTQYF.

The V gene is TRBV4-3, the J gene TRBJ2-7; 9 positions match TRBD2. In germline, CDR1 is LGHNA, CDR2 YSLEER. V gave up 0 bases and J gave up 4 bases; unmatched junction bases: 13. This CDR3 is 18 amino acids long. Here the CDR3 reads CASSQDVVGTSLVYEQYF. CDR3 nucleotide sequence: TGCGCCAGCAGCCAAGATGTCGTCGGGACTAGCTTAGTTTACGAGCAGTACTTC.

V is TRBV18 and J is TRBJ1-6, with D unresolved. Germline V lookup: CDR1 KGHSH, CDR2 LQKENI. The CDR3 is made up of 14 amino acids. Between the trimmed V and J ends, which lost 3 bases and 5 bases, there was a span of 8 bases. The CDR3 DNA reads as TGTGCCAGCTCACCCACGCGGGATAATTCACCCCTCCACTTT. This gives the protein CASSPTRDNSPLHF.

The genes are TRBV9 and TRBJ2-1; 8 bases are shared with TRBD2. V lost 0 bases, J lost 8 bases, and 4 bases stayed unmatched. The germline V gene encodes CDR1 SGDLS and CDR2 YYNGEE. This CDR3 is 14 amino acids long. Here the CDR3 reads CASSVAGGVHEQFF. In DNA form, the CDR3 reads TGTGCCAGCAGCGTAGCGGGAGGGGTCCATGAGCAGTTCTTC.

This chain connects TRBV11-3 to TRBJ2-1, with D possibly being TRBD2 (5 bases). The CDR3 sequence is 15 residues long. V was trimmed by 5 bases and J by 4 bases, leaving 15 bases between them. From germline, CDR1 is SGHNT and CDR2 YENEEA. The CDR3 bases are TGTGCCAGCAGCCGAGCGGCAGAACCTTACAATGAGCAGTTCTTC. Protein sequence: CASSRAAEPYNEQFF.